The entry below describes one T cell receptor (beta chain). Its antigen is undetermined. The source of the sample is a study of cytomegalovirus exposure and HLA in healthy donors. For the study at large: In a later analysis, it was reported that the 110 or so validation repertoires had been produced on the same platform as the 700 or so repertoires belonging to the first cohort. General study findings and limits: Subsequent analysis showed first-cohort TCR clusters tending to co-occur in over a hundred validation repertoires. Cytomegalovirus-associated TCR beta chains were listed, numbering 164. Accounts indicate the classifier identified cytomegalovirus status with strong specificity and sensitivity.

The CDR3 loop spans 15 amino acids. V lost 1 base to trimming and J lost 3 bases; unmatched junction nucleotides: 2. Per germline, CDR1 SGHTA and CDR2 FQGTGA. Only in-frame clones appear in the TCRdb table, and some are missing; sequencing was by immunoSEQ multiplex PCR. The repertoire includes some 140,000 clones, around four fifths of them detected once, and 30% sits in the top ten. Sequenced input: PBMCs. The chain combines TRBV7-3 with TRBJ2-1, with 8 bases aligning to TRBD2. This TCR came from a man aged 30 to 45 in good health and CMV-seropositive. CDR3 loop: CASSLISGNYNEQFF. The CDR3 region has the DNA TGTGCCAGCAGCTTAATTAGCGGGAACTACAATGAGCAGTTCTTC.